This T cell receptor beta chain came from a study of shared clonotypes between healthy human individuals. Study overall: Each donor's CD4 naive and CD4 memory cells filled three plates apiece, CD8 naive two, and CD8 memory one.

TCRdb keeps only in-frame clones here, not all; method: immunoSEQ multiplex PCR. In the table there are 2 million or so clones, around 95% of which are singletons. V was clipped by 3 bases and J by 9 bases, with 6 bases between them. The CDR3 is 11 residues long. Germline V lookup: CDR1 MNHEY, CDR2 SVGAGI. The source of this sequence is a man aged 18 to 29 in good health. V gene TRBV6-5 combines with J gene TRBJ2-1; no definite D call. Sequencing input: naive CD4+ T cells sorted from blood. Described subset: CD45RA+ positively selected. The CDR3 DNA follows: TGTGCCAGCAGTTATCCCGGTGAGCAGTTCTTC. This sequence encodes CASSYPGEQFF.